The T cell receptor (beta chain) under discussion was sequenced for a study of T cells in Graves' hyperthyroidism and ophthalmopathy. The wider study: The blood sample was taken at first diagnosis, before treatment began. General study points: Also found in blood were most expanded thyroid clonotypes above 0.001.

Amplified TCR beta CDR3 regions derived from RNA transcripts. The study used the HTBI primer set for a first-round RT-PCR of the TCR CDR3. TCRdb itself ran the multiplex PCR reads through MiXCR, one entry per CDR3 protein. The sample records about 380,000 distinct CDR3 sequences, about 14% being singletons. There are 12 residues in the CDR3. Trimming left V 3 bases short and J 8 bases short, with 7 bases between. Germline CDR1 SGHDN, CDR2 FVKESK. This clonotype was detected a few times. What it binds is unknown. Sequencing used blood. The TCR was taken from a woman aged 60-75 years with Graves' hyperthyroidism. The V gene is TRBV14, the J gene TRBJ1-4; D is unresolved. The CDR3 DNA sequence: TGTGCCAGCAGCCAGACTGGGGAAAAACTGTTTTTT. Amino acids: CASSQTGEKLFF.